These T cell receptor beta chains were read from a single sample in a study of blood T cell repertoires in COVID-19. Profiling relied on immunoSEQ multiplex PCR, and the TCRdb table lists in-frame clones only, not all of them. Of 200,000 or so clones in the sample, around three quarters are singletons; the top ten hold less than 6%. The sequenced sample was peripheral blood. The receptors come from a woman in her seventies with acute or convalescent COVID-19. CDR3s include the opening cysteine and the closing phenylalanine or tryptophan. D genes are given only for firm matches. Some rows have no size entry. The others give once, few or many, or a class for an expanded clone.

j_gene	v_gene	abundance	d_gene	CDR3aa	CDR3nt
TRBJ1-4	TRBV10-3	.	.	CAISESTGSTNEKLFF	TGTGCCATCAGTGAGTCGACGGGATCAACTAATGAAAAACTGTTTTTT
TRBJ2-5	TRBV6-1	.	.	CASSEAGGWQETQYF	TGTGCCAGCAGTGAAGCGGGAGGATGGCAAGAGACCCAGTACTTC
TRBJ2-2	TRBV7-9	.	TRBD2	CASSSRRRTSVTGELFF	TGTGCCAGCAGCTCAAGACGGCGGACTAGCGTCACCGGGGAGCTGTTTTTT
TRBJ2-1	TRBV5-1	.	.	CASTQGDEQFF	TGCGCCAGCACTCAAGGAGATGAGCAGTTCTTC
TRBJ1-1	TRBV5-1	.	.	CASSFGAATEAFF	TGCGCCAGCAGCTTTGGGGCGGCCACTGAAGCTTTCTTT
TRBJ1-1	TRBV6-4	.	TRBD1	CASRAGQGDYTEAFF	TGTGCCAGCAGGGCGGGACAGGGGGATTACACTGAAGCTTTCTTT
TRBJ2-1	TRBV24-1	.	.	CATSEASIDEQFF	TGTGCCACCAGTGAAGCTAGCATCGATGAGCAGTTCTTC
TRBJ2-2	TRBV7-9	medium-sized	.	CASSFVAAVTGELFF	TGTGCCAGCAGCTTTGTAGCGGCAGTAACCGGGGAGCTGTTTTTT
TRBJ1-3	TRBV6-6	.	.	CASSYEGGNTIYF	TGTGCCAGCAGTTATGAGGGTGGAAACACCATATATTTT
TRBJ1-2	TRBV7-3	once	.	CASSPPTDGGYTF	TGTGCCAGCAGCCCCCCGACAGACGGTGGCTACACCTTC
TRBJ1-6	TRBV2	.	.	CASSPLDSYNSPLHF	TGTGCCAGCAGTCCACTTGATTCCTATAATTCACCCCTCCACTTT
TRBJ2-1	TRBV9	.	.	CASSVEGDSYNEQFF	TGTGCCAGCAGCGTAGAGGGGGACTCCTACAATGAGCAGTTCTTC
TRBJ2-1	TRBV20-1	.	.	CSASDGGRSLNEQFF	TGCAGTGCTAGTGACGGGGGAAGGAGCTTGAATGAGCAGTTCTTC
TRBJ2-7	TRBV6-6	once	.	CASSYIDRTYEQYF	TGTGCCAGCAGTTACATAGACAGGACCTACGAGCAGTACTTC
TRBJ2-1	TRBV3-1/TRBV3-2	.	TRBD2	CASSILTSGLNNEQFF	TGTGCCAGCAGCATCCTAACTAGCGGGTTGAACAATGAGCAGTTCTTC
TRBJ2-5	TRBV5-1	.	.	CASSLGTNEETQYF	TGCGCCAGCAGCTTGGGGACTAACGAAGAGACCCAGTACTTC
TRBJ2-7	TRBV28	once	.	CASARILGPSSYEQYF	TGTGCCAGTGCTAGAATACTGGGGCCCAGCTCCTACGAGCAGTACTTC
TRBJ2-5	TRBV27	.	TRBD2	CASSPGLAGQETQYF	TGTGCCAGCAGTCCGGGACTAGCGGGACAAGAGACCCAGTACTTC
TRBJ1-1	TRBV2	.	.	CASSAAQARTEAFF	TGTGCCAGCAGTGCGGCACAGGCAAGAACTGAAGCTTTCTTT
TRBJ1-1	TRBV6-5	.	.	CASRGQIYTEAFF	TGTGCCAGCAGAGGACAGATTTACACTGAAGCTTTCTTT
TRBJ1-2	TRBV7-2	.	TRBD1	CASSLDSQGAYGYTF	TGTGCCAGCAGCTTAGATTCACAGGGGGCCTATGGCTACACCTTC
TRBJ1-2	TRBV19	few	TRBD1	CASSIRDRGYTF	TGTGCCAGTAGTATTCGGGACAGGGGCTACACCTTC
TRBJ1-5	TRBV4-1	.	.	CASSQEQRGKGQPQHF	TGCGCCAGCAGCCAAGAACAGCGGGGGAAAGGTCAGCCCCAGCATTTT
TRBJ1-1	TRBV3-1/TRBV3-2	.	.	CAIRGLNTEAFF	TGTGCCATCAGGGGCTTGAACACTGAAGCTTTCTTT
TRBJ2-2	TRBV27	.	TRBD1	CASSKRTGVDTGELFF	TGTGCCAGCAGCAAGAGGACAGGGGTCGACACCGGGGAGCTGTTTTTT
TRBJ2-7	TRBV25-1	.	TRBD2	CASSEGSGSGNEQYF	TGTGCCAGCAGTGAAGGTAGCGGGAGTGGAAACGAGCAGTACTTC